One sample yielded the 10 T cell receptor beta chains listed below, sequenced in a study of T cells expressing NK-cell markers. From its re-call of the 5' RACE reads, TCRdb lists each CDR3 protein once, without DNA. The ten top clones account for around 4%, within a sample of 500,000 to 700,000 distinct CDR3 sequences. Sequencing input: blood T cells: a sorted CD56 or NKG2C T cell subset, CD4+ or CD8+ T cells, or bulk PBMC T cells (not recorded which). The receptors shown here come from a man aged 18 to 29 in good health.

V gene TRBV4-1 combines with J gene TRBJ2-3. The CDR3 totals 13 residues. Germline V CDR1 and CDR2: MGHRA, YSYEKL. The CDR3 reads CASSQDLPARQYF.

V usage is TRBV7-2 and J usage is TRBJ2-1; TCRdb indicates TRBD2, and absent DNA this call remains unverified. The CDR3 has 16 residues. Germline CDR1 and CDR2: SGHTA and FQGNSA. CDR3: CASSPQTRGSYNEQFF.

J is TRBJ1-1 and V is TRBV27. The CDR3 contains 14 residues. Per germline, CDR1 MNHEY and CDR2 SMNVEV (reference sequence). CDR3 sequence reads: CASSSGGFGSEAFF.

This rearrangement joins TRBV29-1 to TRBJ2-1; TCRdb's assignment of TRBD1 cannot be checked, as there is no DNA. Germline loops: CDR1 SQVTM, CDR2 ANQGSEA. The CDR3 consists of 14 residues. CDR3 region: CSATTGSPYNEQFF.

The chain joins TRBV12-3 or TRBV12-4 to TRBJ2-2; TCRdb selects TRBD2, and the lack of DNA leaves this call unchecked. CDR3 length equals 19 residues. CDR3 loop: CASSLIGASGVANTGELFF.

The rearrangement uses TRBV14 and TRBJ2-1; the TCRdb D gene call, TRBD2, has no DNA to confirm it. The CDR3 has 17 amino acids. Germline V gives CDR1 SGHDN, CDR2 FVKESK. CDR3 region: CASSQNSGRGLVGEQFF. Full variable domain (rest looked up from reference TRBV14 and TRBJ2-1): EAGVTQFPSHSVIEKGQTVTLRCDPISGHDNLYWYRRVMGKEIKFLLHFVKESKQDESGMPNNRFLAERTGGTYSTLKVQPAELEDSGVYFCASSQNSGRGLVGEQFFGPGTRLTVL.

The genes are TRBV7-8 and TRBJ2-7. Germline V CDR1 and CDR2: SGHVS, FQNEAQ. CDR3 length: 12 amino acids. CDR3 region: CASSAISYEQYF. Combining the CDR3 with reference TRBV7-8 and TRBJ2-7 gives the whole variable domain GAGVSQSPRYKVAKRGQDVALRCDPISGHVSLFWYQQALGQGPEFLTYFQNEAQLDKSGLPSDRFFAERPEGSVSTLKIQRTQQEDSAVYLCASSAISYEQYFGPGTRLTVT.

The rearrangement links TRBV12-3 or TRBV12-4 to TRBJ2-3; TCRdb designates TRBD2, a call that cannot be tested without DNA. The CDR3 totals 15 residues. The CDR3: CASTPPAGDTDTQYF.

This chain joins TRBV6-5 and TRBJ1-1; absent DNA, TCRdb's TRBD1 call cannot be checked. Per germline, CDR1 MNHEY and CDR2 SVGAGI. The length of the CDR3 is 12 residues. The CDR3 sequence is CAAQSGYTEAFF.

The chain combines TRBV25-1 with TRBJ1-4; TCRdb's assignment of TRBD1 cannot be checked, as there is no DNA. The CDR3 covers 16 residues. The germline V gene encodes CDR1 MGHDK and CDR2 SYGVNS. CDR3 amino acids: CASSEGDRVANEKLFF.